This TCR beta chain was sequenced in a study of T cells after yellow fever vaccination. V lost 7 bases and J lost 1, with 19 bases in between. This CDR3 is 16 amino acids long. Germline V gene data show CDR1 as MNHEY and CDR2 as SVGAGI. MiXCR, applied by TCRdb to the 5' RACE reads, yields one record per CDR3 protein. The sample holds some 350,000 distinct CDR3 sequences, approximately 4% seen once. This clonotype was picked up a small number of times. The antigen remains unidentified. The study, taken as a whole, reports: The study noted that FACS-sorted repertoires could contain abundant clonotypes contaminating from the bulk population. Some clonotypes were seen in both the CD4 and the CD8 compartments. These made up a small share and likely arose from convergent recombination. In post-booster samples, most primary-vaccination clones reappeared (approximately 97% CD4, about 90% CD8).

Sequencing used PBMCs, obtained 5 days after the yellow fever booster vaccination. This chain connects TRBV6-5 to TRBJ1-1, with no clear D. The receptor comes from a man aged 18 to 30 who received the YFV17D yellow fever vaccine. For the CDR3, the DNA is TGTGCCAGCAACCAGGACGGCCCGGTAACGAACACTGAAGCTTTCTTT. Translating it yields CASNQDGPVTNTEAFF.